This T cell receptor beta chain derives from a study of blood T cell repertoires in COVID-19. Study details: Some COVID-19 samples were acute and others convalescent; all came from the United States, Italy and Spain. T cells, B-cell-depleted T cells, or PBMCs supplied cDNA or gDNA.

How the authors handled the data: Amplified reference gene primers provided the basis for estimating nucleated cell counts. Using immunoSEQ multiplex PCR, the repertoire was profiled, and TCRdb retains in-frame clones only, with some absent. D and trimming come from the DNA, and the V and J calls and clone size come from that table. The table lists about 52,000 clones, about 88% of them singletons. The sequence derives from a man between 60 and 75 years old with active COVID-19. Sequencing was performed on peripheral blood.

The CDR3: CASSTYRVRNEKLFF. CDR3 bases: TGTGCCAGCAGTACATACAGGGTTAGGAATGAAAAACTGTTTTTT. The V gene is TRBV28, the J gene TRBJ1-4; D might be TRBD1 (6 bases). V was cut by 5 bases and J by 5 bases, with 15 bases left in between. Germline V CDR1 and CDR2: MDHEN, SYDVKM. This CDR3 is 15 amino acids long.